Each of the 8 T cell receptor beta chains below was sequenced from the same sample in a study of T cells after yellow fever vaccination. Each CDR3 protein is one row after TCRdb ran MiXCR on the 5' RACE reads. The table lists around 350,000 distinct CDR3 sequences, roughly 10% of them singletons. The source material was PBMCs, sampled on the day of the first yellow fever vaccination. The receptors come from a man younger than 35 who received the YFV17D yellow fever vaccine.

The table lists this clonotype with many counts. The chain combines TRBV5-1 with TRBJ2-3; D is unclear. This CDR3 region has 14 residues. The V and J ends lost 4 bases and 3 bases respectively, with 12 bases between them. Germline values: CDR1 SGHRS, CDR2 YFSETQ. The CDR3 DNA reads as TGCGCCAGCAGCCCAGGCGTCCAGACAGATACGCAGTATTTT. Its protein product is CASSPGVQTDTQYF. The full variable domain, with the rest looked up from reference TRBV5-1 and TRBJ2-3, is KAGVTQTPRYLIKTRGQQVTLSCSPISGHRSVSWYQQTPGQGLQFLFEYFSETQRNKGNFPGRFSGRQFSNSRSEMNVSTLELGDSALYLCASSPGVQTDTQYFGPGTRLTVL.

The rearrangement links TRBV7-3 to TRBJ2-2, with D possibly being TRBD1 or TRBD2 (5 bases each). The germline gives CDR1 SGHTA, CDR2 FQGTGA. The V end lost 5 bases, the J end lost 6 bases, and 13 bases lay between the germline ends. This CDR3 spans 14 amino acids. This chain's CDR3 is CASSHGTAAGELFF. CDR3 nucleotide sequence: TGTGCCAGCAGCCACGGGACCGCGGCCGGGGAGCTGTTTTTT.

This clonotype occurred a few times. The chain links TRBV4-1 to TRBJ2-2, with no clear D. In germline, CDR1 is MGHRA, CDR2 YSYEKL. The CDR3 has 15 residues. Trimming left V 3 bases short and J 1 base short, with 9 bases between. The CDR3 DNA reads TGCGCCAGCAGCCATGCGAGACAGAACACCGGGGAGCTGTTTTTT. As protein: CASSHARQNTGELFF.

J is TRBJ2-1 and V is TRBV25-1, with D unresolved. This CDR3 is built from 12 residues. Deletions cut 2 bases from V and 8 bases from J, with 7 bases between. In germline, CDR1 is MGHDK, CDR2 SYGVNS. CDR3 coding DNA: TGTGCCAGCAGTGAAAGCCGCCATGAGCAGTTCTTC. Residues: CASSESRHEQFF.

This sequence joins TRBV12-3 or TRBV12-4 and TRBJ2-3; 7 nucleotides agree with TRBD1. The CDR3 covers 14 residues. Trimming cost V 4 bases and J 2 bases; bases outside gene matches: 3. CDR3 in amino acids: CASSYDRDTDTQYF. In DNA, the CDR3 is TGTGCCAGCAGTTACGACAGGGACACAGATACGCAGTATTTT.

As DNA, the CDR3 is TGTGCCAGCAGCTTCGCTCGACTAGCGGGGGGTAGCACAGATACGCAGTATTTT. Its translation is CASSFARLAGGSTDTQYF. The chain links TRBV7-2 to TRBJ2-3; 13 bases are a match to TRBD2. V lost 3 bases and J lost 0; bases outside the gene matches: 6. From germline, CDR1 is SGHTA and CDR2 FQGNSA. CDR3 length: 18 residues.

This clonotype was found many times. The chain employs TRBV10-1 and TRBJ2-7; D is perhaps TRBD2 (6 bases). V gave up 3 bases and J gave up 7 bases, with 10 bases separating them. In germline, CDR1 is WNHNN, CDR2 SYGVQD (reference sequence). CDR3 length: 12 amino acids. CDR3 region: CASSEFRGEQYF. The CDR3 bases are TGCGCCAGCAGTGAATTCCGGGGGGAGCAGTACTTC.

Ten or more counts support this clonotype. CDR3 region: CASSLSLTYEQYF. CDR3 coding DNA: TGTGCCAGCAGTTTAAGCCTGACCTACGAGCAGTACTTC. The V call is TRBV27, the J call TRBJ2-7; D gene unclear. Germline assignment: CDR1 MNHEY and CDR2 SMNVEV (reference sequence). V lost 2 bases, J lost 2 bases, and 7 bases lay in between. This CDR3 is 13 amino acids long.